What follows describes a single T cell receptor beta chain. The sample originates from a study of shared clonotypes between healthy human individuals. Libraries were prepared by immunoSEQ multiplex PCR; TCRdb keeps only in-frame clonotypes and omits some of them. The sample lists 2 million to 2.5 million clones; around 95% were seen once. The CDR3 runs to 12 residues. V shed 5 bases and J shed 2 bases, with 7 bases lying between them. CDR1 SNHLY and CDR2 FYNNEI come from the germline V gene. The V and J genes are TRBV2 and TRBJ2-7; D gene unclear. Sample: naive CD4+ T cells sorted from blood. Described subset: CD45RA+ positively selected. The sequence was obtained from a man younger than 35 in good health. CDR3 loop: CASSPEPYEQYF. CDR3 DNA sequence: TGTGCCAGCAGTCCAGAACCCTACGAGCAGTACTTC.